This T cell receptor (beta chain) derives from a study of HIV-infected children after antiretroviral therapy interruption (dated by TCRdb to between 2019 and 2020). At the level of the whole study: Eight children, all with CD4+ count above 500 and viral load below 50 copies/ml, were included, of whom four were on planned treatment interruption and four were on continuous treatment. Most participating children had recorded exposure to EBV and CMV. Continuous-treatment samples were analyzed from corresponding weeks 0, 48 and 150. A median age of approximately 9.8 years was recorded in the interruption group, and a median age of roughly 8 years was recorded in the continuous treatment group. Alongside thymic output measurements, TCR repertoires of children on planned treatment interruption were compared with TCR repertoires of children on continuous antiretroviral treatment. Samples from the interruption arm were taken at week 0, at week 12, at the end of interruption (week 24 or 48), and about 3 years after the study ended. On the study overall, not on this receptor specifically: Minor non-naive CD45RA+ populations such as EMRA or stem memory cells might have been included among the sorted CD45RA+ naive cells. The low number of patients is regarded as a limitation, and the data should be interpreted with caution. In the naive CD4+ repertoires of PTI patients, CDR3 sharing between time points dropped after the start of interruption, while many sequences were shared between the end of interruption and 3 years later. The naive CD4+ Gini coefficient rose by the end of treatment interruption, suggesting clonal expansion, and returned to baseline by 3 years.

At the junction V is shortened by 0 bases and J by 6 bases, with 11 bases in between. The CDR3 covers 14 residues, taking in both the cysteine and the phenylalanine. Just CDR3 DNA is preserved here, 42 bases in frame from base 1. CDR1 and CDR2 are read off the germline V gene (reference sequence) as MNHEY and SMNVEV. Many counts were recorded for this clonotype. The antigen this receptor binds is unknown. No per-base quality is available; no much larger clone lies one base away. In light of the paper, this sample's treatment or condition label describes: PENTA 11 planned treatment interruption arm or continuous ART arm. The participants, all children from the United Kingdom aged 2 to 15 years, had been on at least three-drug ART for a minimum of 24 weeks. Cryopreserved PBMCs containing at least 5 million viable cells were needed, and a few candidate patients were excluded because their viable PBMC yield was low. Using a FACSAria III cell sorter, naive CD4+ CD45RA+ CD45RO- T cells were FACS-sorted out of thawed PBMCs. After sorting, the cells were fixed and RNA was extracted first with the RNeasy FFPE kit and then with the RNeasy Micro kit.

Library preparation was by 3' RACE. To correct PCR amplification bias, TCR libraries were generated from RNA with a 3' RACE protocol that used unique molecular identifiers. Amplicon libraries were pooled in groups of up to 12 and sequenced on an Illumina MiSeq using v2 2x250 paired-end chemistry. Processing in the source paper ran as follows. Reads were processed with Decombinator to assign V and J genes and CDR3, with barcode-based error and PCR bias correction. Repertoires were subsampled to equal depth before Gini coefficients were calculated with the R ineq package. Three approaches were used to assess CDR3 similarity: GLIPH, Hamming distance and a shared triplet metric. TCRdb itself trimmed the public reads at Q25 with fastp, ran MiXCR and retained productive beta chains. Under each unique CDR3 protein, matching rows form one entry showing the most common genes and DNA. Clone size and V and J calls follow TCRdb, not the original study. The sample table records around 50,000 distinct CDR3 sequences; more than 3.5% of these occur just once. The ten biggest clones cover over 0.65% of the sample.

The V and J genes are TRBV27 and TRBJ1-2, with the identity of the D gene unclear. The receptor was derived from a pool of human donors with HIV. The specimen was CD45RA+ CD4+ T cells from PBMCs, pooled from several time points, collected from a donor given antiretroviral therapy, either interrupted or continuous. The sample's cell subset or site, from its label and the paper: naive CD4+ CD45RA+ CD45RO- T cells. The encoded CDR3 is CASSLSGGWDGYTF. Read as DNA, the sequence is TGTGCCAGCAGTTTATCGGGAGGATGGGATGGCTACACCTTC.